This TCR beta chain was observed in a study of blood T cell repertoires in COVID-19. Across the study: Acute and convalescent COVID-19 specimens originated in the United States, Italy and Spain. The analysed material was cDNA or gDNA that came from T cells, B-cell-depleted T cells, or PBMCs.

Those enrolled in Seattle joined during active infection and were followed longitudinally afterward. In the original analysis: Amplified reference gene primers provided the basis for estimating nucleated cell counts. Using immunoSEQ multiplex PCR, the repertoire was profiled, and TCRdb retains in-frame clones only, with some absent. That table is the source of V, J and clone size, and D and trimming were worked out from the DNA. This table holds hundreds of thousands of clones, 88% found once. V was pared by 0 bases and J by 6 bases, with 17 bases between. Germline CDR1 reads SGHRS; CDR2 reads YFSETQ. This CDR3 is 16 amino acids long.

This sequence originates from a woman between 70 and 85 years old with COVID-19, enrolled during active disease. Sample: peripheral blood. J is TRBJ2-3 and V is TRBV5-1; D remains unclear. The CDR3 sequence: CASSLGQLQGADTQYF. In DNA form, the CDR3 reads TGCGCCAGCAGCTTGGGACAACTTCAAGGCGCGGATACGCAGTATTTT. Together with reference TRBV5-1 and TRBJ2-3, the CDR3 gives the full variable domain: KAGVTQTPRYLIKTRGQQVTLSCSPISGHRSVSWYQQTPGQGLQFLFEYFSETQRNKGNFPGRFSGRQFSNSRSEMNVSTLELGDSALYLCASSLGQLQGADTQYFGPGTRLTVL.